Each of the 22 T cell receptor beta chains below was sequenced from the same sample in a study of blood T cell dynamics during melanoma immunotherapy. Assay: immunoSEQ multiplex PCR; the TCRdb copy retains only in-frame clones and omits some. The data contain some 14,000 clones, around 92% of them singletons. Specified time point: pre-treatment baseline. The material was effector memory CD8+ T cells from blood, obtained from a patient treated with checkpoint blockade. These receptor sequences come from a human donor with melanoma.

The rearrangement links TRBV9 to TRBJ1-1; D not certain. The CDR3 is made up of 13 amino acids. Looked up from germline, CDR1 is SGDLS and CDR2 is YYNGEE. V shed 2 bases and J shed 7 bases, with 12 bases lying between them. The CDR3, as DNA: TGTGCCAGCAGCGTCACCACCGGACTTGAAGCTTTCTTT. Protein product: CASSVTTGLEAFF.

The V call is TRBV4-3, the J call TRBJ2-7, with D maybe TRBD2 (6 bases). V dropped 0 bases and J dropped 0 bases, with 12 bases sitting between them. CDR3 size: 16 residues. Germline CDR1 is LGHNA and CDR2 is YSLEER. CDR3 in amino acids: CASSQDLGLGSYEQYF. CDR3 sequence (DNA): TGCGCCAGCAGCCAAGATTTGGGACTTGGCTCCTACGAGCAGTACTTC.

V gene TRBV19 combines with J gene TRBJ1-1; the D gene is possibly TRBD1 (5 bases). V was trimmed by 5 bases and J by 5 bases, leaving 12 bases between them. This CDR3 spans 13 amino acids. CDR1 is LNHDA, CDR2 SQIVND, per germline (reference sequence). CDR3 DNA: TGTGCCAGTAGTTACGGAGGGGTAACTGAAGCTTTCTTT. Protein: CASSYGGVTEAFF. The variable domain in full, completed from reference TRBV19 and TRBJ1-1, reads DGGITQSPKYLFRKEGQNVTLSCEQNLNHDAMYWYRQDPGQGLRLIYYSQIVNDFQKGDIAEGYSVSREKKESFPLTVTSAQKNPTAFYLCASSYGGVTEAFFGQGTRLTVV.

This clone is a singleton in its sample. The chain couples TRBV7-6 to TRBJ2-7; 11 bases line up with TRBD2. Trimming cost V 4 bases and J 4 bases; bases outside gene matches: 6. CDR3 length equals 15 residues. The germline V gene encodes CDR1 SGHVS and CDR2 FNYEAQ. The CDR3, as DNA: TGTGCCAGCAGCTCCTCGACTAGCGGGAAATACGAGCAGTACTTC. Translated, it gives CASSSSTSGKYEQYF.

The chain combines TRBV6-5 with TRBJ1-1; 9 nucleotides match TRBD1. Germline lookup yields CDR1 MNHEY and CDR2 SVGAGI. Trimming removed 4 bases from V and 1 base from J; junction bases left unmatched: 1. The CDR3 contains 14 residues. CDR3 nucleotide sequence: TGTGCCAGCAGTTTGGGACAGGGGAACACTGAAGCTTTCTTT. Residues: CASSLGQGNTEAFF.

The chain is built from TRBV7-8 and TRBJ1-5; D gene unclear. CDR1 is SGHVS and CDR2 is FQNEAQ in the germline V gene. Between the trimmed V and J ends, which lost 0 bases and 0 bases, there was a span of 3 bases. CDR3 length: 14 amino acids. The CDR3 coding sequence is TGTGCCAGCAGCTTAGCGTATAGCAATCAGCCCCAGCATTTT. Translated: CASSLAYSNQPQHF.

The V call is TRBV5-6, the J call TRBJ2-7; a weak D match, TRBD1 (6 bases). The CDR3 spans 12 residues. Germline V gene data show CDR1 as SGHDT and CDR2 as YYEEEE. V lost 3 bases to trimming and J lost 6 bases, with 10 bases between them. The CDR3 loop is CASSSGVGEQYF. CDR3 DNA sequence: TGTGCCAGCAGCTCAGGGGTTGGCGAGCAGTACTTC.

V gene TRBV11-1 combines with J gene TRBJ1-1; maybe TRBD1 (6 bases). V lost 3 bases to trimming and J lost 3 bases, with 14 bases between them. This CDR3 region has 15 residues. The V gene's germline CDR1 is SGHAT and CDR2 FQDESV (reference sequence). The CDR3 nucleotides are TGTGCCAGCAGCTTCCTACAGGGTTCCGACACTGAAGCTTTCTTT. Protein sequence: CASSFLQGSDTEAFF.

This rearrangement joins TRBV29-1 to TRBJ1-1; TRBD1 might be the D (6 bases). V lost 0 bases, J lost 4 bases, and 6 bases lay in between. The CDR3 extends over 12 amino acids. Germline lookup yields CDR1 SQVTM and CDR2 ANQGSEA. In DNA form, the CDR3 reads TGCAGCGTTGAAGAACAGGGCACTGAAGCTTTCTTT. This gives the protein CSVEEQGTEAFF.

The chain uses TRBV7-2 and TRBJ1-1; no definite D call. The germline CDR1 and CDR2 sequences are SGHTA and FQGNSA. CDR3 length: 10 residues. The V and J ends lost 5 bases and 11 bases respectively, with 9 bases between them. The CDR3 DNA reads TGTGCCAGCAGCAACTATCGGGCTTTCTTT. Translation gives CASSNYRAFF.

V gene TRBV4-1 combines with J gene TRBJ2-7; 7 bases match TRBD1. The germline V gene encodes CDR1 MGHRA and CDR2 YSYEKL. This CDR3 spans 14 amino acids. Losses at the gene ends were 5 bases for V and 2 bases for J; bases not matched to a gene: 6. The CDR3 DNA reads as TGCGCCAGCAGCGAGAAGACAGGGCCCTACGAGCAGTACTTC. Its protein is CASSEKTGPYEQYF.

This clone was observed a single time. This chain joins TRBV29-1 and TRBJ2-3, with 10 nucleotides matching TRBD2. CDR3 length: 16 residues. Looked up from germline, CDR1 is SQVTM and CDR2 is ANQGSEA. Unmatched junction bases numbered 6, after V lost 0 bases and J lost 3 bases. The CDR3 spells CSVEEGSGRGTDTQYF. Written as DNA, the CDR3 is TGCAGCGTTGAAGAAGGAAGCGGGAGGGGGACAGATACGCAGTATTTT.

The chain uses TRBV7-8 and TRBJ2-7; no clear D gene. The CDR3 consists of 12 residues. The ends were cut back, 4 bases at V and 3 bases at J, with 7 bases in the middle. Per germline, CDR1 SGHVS and CDR2 FQNEAQ. The CDR3 DNA follows: TGTGCCAGCAGCTCAGATCTCTACGAGCAGTACTTC. Translating gives CASSSDLYEQYF.

The chain couples TRBV10-3 to TRBJ1-1, with unresolved D. Trimming took 3 bases from V and 0 from J, leaving 8 bases between them. Looked up from germline, CDR1 is ENHRY and CDR2 is SYGVKD. CDR3 size: 14 residues. CDR3 sequence (DNA): TGTGCCATCAGTGATCCGGGGATGAACACTGAAGCTTTCTTT. This translates into CAISDPGMNTEAFF.

In DNA form, the CDR3 reads TGTGCCAGCAGTGTACTAGCGGGGCAGGGCAATGAGCAGTTCTTC. As protein: CASSVLAGQGNEQFF. The V and J genes are TRBV2 and TRBJ2-1, with TRBD2 matching over 10 bases. This CDR3 contains 15 residues. The V and J ends lost 4 bases and 6 bases, in that order; junction bases with no gene match: 6. Germline assignment: CDR1 SNHLY and CDR2 FYNNEI.

The chain has TRBV5-1 and TRBJ2-1, with D perhaps TRBD2 (6 bases). The V gene lost 1 base and the J gene lost 6 bases, with 11 bases spanning the gap. The length of the CDR3 is 14 residues. The V gene's germline CDR1 is SGHRS and CDR2 YFSETQ. The chain's CDR3 is CASSLSGSGNEQFF. DNA for the CDR3: TGCGCCAGCAGCTTGAGCGGGTCGGGCAATGAGCAGTTCTTC.

The chain combines TRBV19 with TRBJ1-1; TRBD1 matches at 7 bases. The CDR3 length is 12 residues. Unmatched junction bases numbered 4, after V lost 8 bases and J lost 4 bases. CDR1 is LNHDA and CDR2 is SQIVND in the germline V gene (reference sequence). CDR3 loop: CASSGGATEAFF. CDR3 in DNA: TGTGCCAGTTCAGGGGGAGCCACTGAAGCTTTCTTT.

The rearrangement uses TRBV15 and TRBJ2-7; D unresolved. The germline V gene has CDR1 LNHNV and CDR2 YYDKDF (reference sequence). Trimming stripped 0 bases from V and 3 bases from J, with 15 bases between. CDR3 size: 16 residues. The CDR3 spells CATSRDGAGTHYEQYF. The CDR3 DNA reads TGTGCCACCAGCAGAGATGGAGCAGGTACCCACTACGAGCAGTACTTC.

This clone showed up just once. The chain combines TRBV4-3 with TRBJ2-7; 9 bases fit TRBD1. Germline CDR1 reads LGHNA; CDR2 reads YSLEER. V dropped 5 bases and J dropped 6; count of bases not matched to a gene: 5. There are 13 residues in the CDR3. Here the CDR3 DNA reads TGCGCCAGCAGCTACGGACAGGGGACCGAGCAGTACTTC. Residues: CASSYGQGTEQYF.

Only one count was recorded for this clone. CDR3 DNA sequence: TGTGCCAGCTCACCACCACTAGCGACATACAATGAGCAGTTCTTC. This encodes CASSPPLATYNEQFF. This chain connects TRBV18 to TRBJ2-1; 7 bases agree with TRBD2. This CDR3 is 15 amino acids long. Unmatched junction bases numbered 3, after V lost 0 bases and J lost 4 bases. CDR1 KGHSH and CDR2 LQKENI come from the germline V gene.

The V gene is TRBV28, the J gene TRBJ2-3; D possibly corresponds to TRBD2 (5 bases). The CDR3 covers 17 residues. The germline V gene encodes CDR1 MDHEN and CDR2 SYDVKM. Trimming took off 1 base at V and 2 bases at J, with 16 bases between the two ends. This chain's CDR3 is CASSLSGSSYNTDTQYF. The CDR3, as DNA: TGTGCCAGCAGTTTATCGGGATCGAGCTATAACACAGATACGCAGTATTTT. The full variable domain, with the rest looked up from reference TRBV28 and TRBJ2-3, is DVKVTQSSRYLVKRTGEKVFLECVQDMDHENMFWYRQDPGLGLRLIYFSYDVKMKEKGDIPEGYSVSREKKERFSLILESASTNQTSMYLCASSLSGSSYNTDTQYFGPGTRLTVL.

About this clone itself: It is unclear where the CDR3 begins or ends on the DNA, so no DNA is shown, and the CDR3 is as TCRdb lists it. Other DNA variants within this sample encode the same CDR3. The CDR3 reads CASSFGPGYYGYTF. This chain uses TRBV27 with TRBJ1-2; TRBD1, the D gene given by the table, was not confirmed from the DNA. The CDR3 contains 14 residues when both ends are counted. Germline CDR1 MNHEY, CDR2 SMNVEV (reference sequence).